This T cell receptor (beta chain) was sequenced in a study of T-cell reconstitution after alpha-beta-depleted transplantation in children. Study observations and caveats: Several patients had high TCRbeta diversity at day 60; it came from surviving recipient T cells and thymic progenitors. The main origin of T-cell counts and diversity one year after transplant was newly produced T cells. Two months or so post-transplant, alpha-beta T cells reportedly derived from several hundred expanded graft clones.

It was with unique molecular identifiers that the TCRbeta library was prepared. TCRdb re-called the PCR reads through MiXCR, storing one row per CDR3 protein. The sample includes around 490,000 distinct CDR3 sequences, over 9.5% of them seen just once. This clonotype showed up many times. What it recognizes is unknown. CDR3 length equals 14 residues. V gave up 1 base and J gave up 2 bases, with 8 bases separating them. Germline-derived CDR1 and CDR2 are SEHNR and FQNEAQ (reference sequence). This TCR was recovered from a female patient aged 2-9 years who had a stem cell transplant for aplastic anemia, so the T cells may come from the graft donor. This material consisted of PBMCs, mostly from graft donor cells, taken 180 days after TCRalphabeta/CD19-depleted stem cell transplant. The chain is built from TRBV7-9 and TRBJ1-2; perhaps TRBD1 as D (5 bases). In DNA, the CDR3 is TGTGCCAGCAGCTTAGAAGCAGGGAACTATGGCTACACCTTC. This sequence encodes CASSLEAGNYGYTF.